The clone carrying this T cell receptor beta chain came up once. Its antigen remains unknown. Germline V lookup: CDR1 SGHTA, CDR2 FQGNSA. The CDR3 is 15 amino acids. J was trimmed by 2 bases and V by 4 bases; bases with no gene match: 6. These data belong to a study of cytomegalovirus exposure and HLA in healthy donors. Overall study context: From around 180 million T cells, an earlier analysis saw approximately 110 million unique TCR beta sequences.

The primer mix had 60 Vbeta and 13 Jbeta primers. Profiling relied on immunoSEQ multiplex PCR, and the TCRdb table lists in-frame clones only, not all of them. The sample holds over 55,000 clones, around three quarters seen once. Findings of the study overall: Immune exposure information available was restricted to CMV serostatus. V- and J-gene trimming of TCR beta was linked (in a later analysis) to a missense DCLRE1C variant. Presence/absence results assume similar sequencing depth per donor, which may not hold.

The sample was PBMCs. The chain has TRBV7-2 and TRBJ2-7; 9 nucleotides align to TRBD1. The source of this sequence is a woman in her 30s in good health and CMV-seronegative. The CDR3 sequence is CASSSPGQGPYEQYF. CDR3 in DNA: TGTGCCAGCAGCTCTCCGGGACAGGGTCCCTACGAGCAGTACTTC.